The 9 T cell receptor beta chains reported below all come from one sample, sequenced in a study of blood T cell repertoires in COVID-19 (dated by TCRdb to 2020 to 2022). The library was made by the immunoSEQ multiplex PCR assay. The source is immuneACCESS, and TCRdb retained only in-frame sequences with V and J called. Part of the clones is not carried over; for the studies checked, unresolved V genes explain less than half of this, and the remainder is unexplained. Recorded for this sample are about 190,000 clones; about 90% of them occurred a single time. The top ten clones comprise approximately 0.62% of the sample. The specimen was peripheral blood. The origin of the receptors is a man aged 45-65 years with acute or convalescent COVID-19.

The chain employs TRBV19 and TRBJ1-2, with D hard to call. V gave up 5 bases and J gave up 0 bases, with 19 bases separating them. Germline CDR1 LNHDA, CDR2 SQIVND (reference sequence). This CDR3 comprises 17 residues. CDR3: CASSAWEPGRPNYGYTF. CDR3 DNA: TGTGCCAGTAGTGCGTGGGAGCCGGGAAGACCTAACTATGGCTACACCTTC.

The rearrangement joins TRBV5-1 to TRBJ1-3; unclear D gene. This CDR3 contains 13 residues. The ends were cut back, 5 bases at V and 7 bases at J, with 13 bases in the middle. The germline CDR1 and CDR2 sequences are SGHRS and YFSETQ. The CDR3 sequence: CASSEGSSNTIYF. CDR3 bases: TGCGCCAGCAGTGAGGGCAGCTCCAACACCATATATTTT.

The chain couples TRBV27 to TRBJ2-7; TRBD2 matches 7 bases. Germline V lookup: CDR1 MNHEY, CDR2 SMNVEV (reference sequence). Losses at the gene ends were 7 bases for V and 5 bases for J; bases not matched to a gene: 11. There are 14 residues in the CDR3. CDR3 DNA sequence: TGTGCCAGCAACGTTGGCAGGGCGGGGGACGAGCAGTACTTC. It specifies CASNVGRAGDEQYF.

The chain carries TRBV15 and TRBJ1-4; no firm D call. V was clipped by 4 bases and J by 7 bases, with 4 bases between them. Germline V gene data show CDR1 as LNHNV and CDR2 as YYDKDF (reference sequence). This CDR3 contains 11 residues. The CDR3 DNA follows: TGTGCCACCAGCACCCGTGAAAAACTGTTTTTT. Its translation: CATSTREKLFF.

The chain employs TRBV6-5 and TRBJ2-7; 10 bases fit TRBD2. In germline, CDR1 is MNHEY, CDR2 SVGAGI. J lost 0 bases, V lost 5 bases, and 4 bases had no gene match. The CDR3 is made up of 15 amino acids. The CDR3 nucleotides are TGTGCCAGCAGTCGCACTAGCGGGGCCTCCTACGAGCAGTACGTC. This encodes CASSRTSGASYEQYV.

The chain has TRBV7-9 and TRBJ1-2; 7 bases agree with TRBD1. Germline V gene data show CDR1 as SEHNR and CDR2 as FQNEAQ (reference sequence). Trimming at V came to 8 bases and at J to 1 base, leaving 16 bases not matched to a gene. The CDR3 totals 17 residues. Here the CDR3 DNA reads TGTGCCAGCCATTTTGTTCAGGACAGGAGAAGTAACTATGGCTACACCTTC. Translation: CASHFVQDRRSNYGYTF.

The rearrangement joins TRBV24-1 to TRBJ2-7, with D possibly being TRBD1 (5 bases). The CDR3 runs 16 residues. The germline gives CDR1 KGHDR, CDR2 SFDVKD. V dropped 4 bases and J dropped 0 bases, with 15 bases sitting between them. The CDR3 here is CATSDLDSRFSYEQYV. For the CDR3, the DNA is TGTGCCACCAGTGACCTAGACAGCCGCTTCTCCTACGAGCAGTACGTC.

This clone has just a few counts. The V gene is TRBV27, the J gene TRBJ2-1, with TRBD2 matching over 10 bases. The CDR3 runs to 16 residues. Germline V CDR1 and CDR2: MNHEY, SMNVEV (reference sequence). The J segment lost 7 bases and the V segment lost 4 bases, leaving 10 bases of the junction unmatched. The CDR3 protein is CASSSSPSGRDNEQFF. DNA of the CDR3: TGTGCCAGCAGTTCTTCACCTAGCGGGAGAGATAATGAGCAGTTCTTC.

This clone has only a few counts. This chain connects TRBV19 to TRBJ1-5; 9 bases are shared with TRBD1. Trimming at V came to 2 bases and at J to 5 bases, leaving 4 bases not matched to a gene. The CDR3 has 15 amino acids. The V gene's germline CDR1 is LNHDA and CDR2 SQIVND (reference sequence). For the CDR3, the DNA is TGTGCCAGTAGTATAACGGGACAGGGCTATCAGCCCCAGCATTTT. Protein product: CASSITGQGYQPQHF.